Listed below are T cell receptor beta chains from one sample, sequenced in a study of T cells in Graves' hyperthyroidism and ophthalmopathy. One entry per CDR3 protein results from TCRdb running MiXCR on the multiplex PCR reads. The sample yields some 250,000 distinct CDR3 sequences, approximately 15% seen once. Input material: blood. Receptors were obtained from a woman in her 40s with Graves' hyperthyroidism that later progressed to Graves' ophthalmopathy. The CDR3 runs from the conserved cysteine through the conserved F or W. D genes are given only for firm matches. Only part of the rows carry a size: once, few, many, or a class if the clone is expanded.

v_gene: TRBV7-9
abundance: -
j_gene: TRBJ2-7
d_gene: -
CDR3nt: TGTGCCAGCAGCTCCGATTTAGGTACTAAAGAGCAGTACTTC
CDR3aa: CASSSDLGTKEQYF

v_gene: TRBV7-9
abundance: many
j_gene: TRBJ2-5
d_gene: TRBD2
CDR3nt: TGTGCCAGCAGCCACCTAGGAGGCGGGAGGGAGACCCAGTACTTC
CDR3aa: CASSHLGGGRETQYF

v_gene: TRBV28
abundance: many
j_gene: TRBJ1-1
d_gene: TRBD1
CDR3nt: TGTGCCAGCAGTTTATCCCTACAGGGGTGGAACACTGAAGCTTTCTTT
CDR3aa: CASSLSLQGWNTEAFF

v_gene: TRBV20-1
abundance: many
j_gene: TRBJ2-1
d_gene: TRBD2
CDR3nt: TGCAGTGCCCCGGAGCAAGCGGGATTGTACAATGAGCAGTTCTTC
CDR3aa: CSAPEQAGLYNEQFF

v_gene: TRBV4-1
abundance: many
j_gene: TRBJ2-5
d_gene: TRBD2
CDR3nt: TGCGCCAGCAGCCATTCCTACCGGACTAGCGGGAGTCTGGGGGAGACCCAGTACTTC
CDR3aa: CASSHSYRTSGSLGETQYF

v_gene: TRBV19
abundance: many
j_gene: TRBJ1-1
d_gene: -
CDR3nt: TGTGCCAGTAGCCTACAGGGAGCCACTGAAGCTTTCTTT
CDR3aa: CASSLQGATEAFF

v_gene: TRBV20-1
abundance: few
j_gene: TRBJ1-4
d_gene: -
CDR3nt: TGCAGTGGAGGACAGTTGAATGAAAAACTGTTTTTT
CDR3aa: CSGGQLNEKLFF

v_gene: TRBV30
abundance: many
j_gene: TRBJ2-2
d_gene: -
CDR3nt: TGTGCCTGGAGCCAACAGAGGTACACCGGGGAGCTGTTTTTT
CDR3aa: CAWSQQRYTGELFF

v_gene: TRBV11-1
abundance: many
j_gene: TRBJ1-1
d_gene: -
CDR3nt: TGTGCCAGCAGCCTATCATTGACCGTAGACACTGAAGCTTTCTTT
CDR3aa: CASSLSLTVDTEAFF

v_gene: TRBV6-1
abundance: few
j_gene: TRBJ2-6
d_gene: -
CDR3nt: TGTGCCAGCAGGGGGTCAGGCTCTGGGGCCAACGTCCTGACTTTC
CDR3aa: CASRGSGSGANVLTF

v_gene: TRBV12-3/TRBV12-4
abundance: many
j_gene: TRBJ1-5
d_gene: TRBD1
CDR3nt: TGTGCCAGCAGTTTATTGGCGACAGGGGGCGCGAGTCAGCCCCAGCATTTT
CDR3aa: CASSLLATGGASQPQHF

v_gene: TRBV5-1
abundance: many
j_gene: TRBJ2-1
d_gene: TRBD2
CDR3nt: TGCGCCAGCAGCTTGGCTCTGCGGGAGTTCCCGTTCTTC
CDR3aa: CASSLALREFPFF

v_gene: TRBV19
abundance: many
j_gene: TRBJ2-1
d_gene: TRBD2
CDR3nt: TGTGCCAGTAGTATGGGACTAGTTTGGGATGAGCAGTTCTTC
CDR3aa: CASSMGLVWDEQFF

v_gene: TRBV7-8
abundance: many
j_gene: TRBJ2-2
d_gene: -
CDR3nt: TGTGCCAGCAGCCGCCGAGTGGGGGCTGAGAACACCGGGGAGCTGTTTTTT
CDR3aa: CASSRRVGAENTGELFF

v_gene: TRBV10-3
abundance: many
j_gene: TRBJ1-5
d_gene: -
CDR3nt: TGTGCCATCAGCCCGGGACATCAGCCCCAGCATTTT
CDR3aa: CAISPGHQPQHF

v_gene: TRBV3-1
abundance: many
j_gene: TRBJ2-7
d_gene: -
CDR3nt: TGTGCCAGCAGCCAACGCCAGCGGAGCTCCTACGAGCAGTACTTC
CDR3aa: CASSQRQRSSYEQYF

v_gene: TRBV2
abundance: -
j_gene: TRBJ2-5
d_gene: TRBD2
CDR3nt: TGTGCCAGCAGAGCGGGACTAGCGGGAATCGGGACCCAGTACTTC
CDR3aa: CASRAGLAGIGTQYF

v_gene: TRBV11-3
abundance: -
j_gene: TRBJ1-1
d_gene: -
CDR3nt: TGTGCCAGCAGCTTGGGCGAGACTGAAGCTTTCTTT
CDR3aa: CASSLGETEAFF

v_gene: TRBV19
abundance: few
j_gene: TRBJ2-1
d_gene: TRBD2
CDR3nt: TGTGCCAGTAGTACAAGCTTAGCGGGAGTGTCCTACAATGAGCAGTTCTTC
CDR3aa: CASSTSLAGVSYNEQFF

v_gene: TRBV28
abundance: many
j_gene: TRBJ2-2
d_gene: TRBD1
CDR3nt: TGTGCCAGCAGTCGCGACAGGGGGCTTGTCGGGGAGCTGTTTTTT
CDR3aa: CASSRDRGLVGELFF

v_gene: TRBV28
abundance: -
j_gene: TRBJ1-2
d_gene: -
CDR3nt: TGTGCCAGCAGAAACTCGGCCGGTAGAGGCGGCTACACCTTC
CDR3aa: CASRNSAGRGGYTF

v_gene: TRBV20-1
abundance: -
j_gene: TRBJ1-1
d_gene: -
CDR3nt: TGCAGTGCCTGGGGAGATGGTACGAACACTGAAGCTTTCTTT
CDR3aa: CSAWGDGTNTEAFF

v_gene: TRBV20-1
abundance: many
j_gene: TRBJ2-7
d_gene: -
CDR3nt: TGCAGTGCTAGGCCCGTGGAGATTTTGACCTACGAGCAGTACTTC
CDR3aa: CSARPVEILTYEQYF

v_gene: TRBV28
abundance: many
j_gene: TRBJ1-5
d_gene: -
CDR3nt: TGTGCCAGCAGTTTGACGGGGGCCGGCAATCAGCCCCAGCATTTT
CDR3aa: CASSLTGAGNQPQHF

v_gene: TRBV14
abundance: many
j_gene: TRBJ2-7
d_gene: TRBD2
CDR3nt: TGTGCCAGCTCTGCGGGAGGGGTGGACTACGAGCAGTACTTC
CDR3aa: CASSAGGVDYEQYF

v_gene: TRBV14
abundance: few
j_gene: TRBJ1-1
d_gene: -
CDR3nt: TGTGCCAGCAGCCCGTTTCGGGGGAACACTGAAGCTTTCTTT
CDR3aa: CASSPFRGNTEAFF

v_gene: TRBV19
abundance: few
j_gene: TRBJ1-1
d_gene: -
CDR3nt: TGTGCCAGTAGTATAGAGAGGGGTAGAGCAGAAGCTTTCTTT
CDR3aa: CASSIERGRAEAFF

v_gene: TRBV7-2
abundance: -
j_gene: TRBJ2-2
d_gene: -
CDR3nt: TGTGCCAGCAGCTTAGTTGGGACTTGGGTCGGACCCGGGGAGCTGTTTTTT
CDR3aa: CASSLVGTWVGPGELFF

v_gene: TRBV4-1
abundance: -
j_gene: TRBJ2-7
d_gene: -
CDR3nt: TGCGCCAGCAGCCAATTCAGGGTCCTCGTTGTAGACGAGCAGTACTTC
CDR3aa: CASSQFRVLVVDEQYF

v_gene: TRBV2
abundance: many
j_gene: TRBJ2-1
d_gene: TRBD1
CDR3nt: TGTGCCAGCAGTGAACAGGGGGTCTCCTACAATGAGCAGTTCTTC
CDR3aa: CASSEQGVSYNEQFF

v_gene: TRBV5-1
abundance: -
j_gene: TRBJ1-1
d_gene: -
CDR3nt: TGCGCCAGCAGCTTGAGCCGGACAATGAACACTGAAGCTTTCTTT
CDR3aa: CASSLSRTMNTEAFF

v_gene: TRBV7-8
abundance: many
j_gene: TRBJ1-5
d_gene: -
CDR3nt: TGTGCCAGCAGCCCGGACATCAATCAGCCCCAGCATTTT
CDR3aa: CASSPDINQPQHF